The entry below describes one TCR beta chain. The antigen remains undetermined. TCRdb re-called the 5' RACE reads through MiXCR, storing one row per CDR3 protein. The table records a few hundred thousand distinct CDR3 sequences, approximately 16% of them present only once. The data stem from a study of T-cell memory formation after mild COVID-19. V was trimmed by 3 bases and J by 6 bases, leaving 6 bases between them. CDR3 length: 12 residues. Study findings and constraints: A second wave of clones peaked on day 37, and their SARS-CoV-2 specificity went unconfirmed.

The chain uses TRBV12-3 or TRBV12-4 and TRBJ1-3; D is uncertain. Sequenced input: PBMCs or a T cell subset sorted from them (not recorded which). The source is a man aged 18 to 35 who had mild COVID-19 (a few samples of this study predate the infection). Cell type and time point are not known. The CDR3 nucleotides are TGTGCCAGCAGTTTGTCCGAAAACACCATATATTTT. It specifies CASSLSENTIYF.